Presented here are 29 T cell receptor beta chains from one specimen sequenced in a study of blood T cell repertoires in COVID-19. Generated by immunoSEQ multiplex PCR, the TCRdb table keeps only in-frame clones and is missing some. Among about 300,000 clones, roughly 90% were seen once, and the ten largest hold roughly 1.9%. Sample: peripheral blood. These receptors all come from a woman in her 30s with COVID-19, enrolled during active disease.

A single count supports this clone. The J gene is TRBJ1-1, the V gene TRBV7-9, with D perhaps TRBD1 (6 bases). This CDR3 has 18 residues. Trimming left V 0 bases short and J 5 bases short, with 22 bases between. Per germline, CDR1 SEHNR and CDR2 FQNEAQ (reference sequence). CDR3 protein: CASSLAHYREKAGTEAFF. The CDR3 nucleotides are TGTGCCAGCAGCTTAGCGCACTACAGGGAGAAGGCTGGGACTGAAGCTTTCTTT.

The J gene is TRBJ1-1, the V gene TRBV3-1 (or the pseudogene TRBV3-2); no definite D call. In germline, CDR1 is LGHDT, CDR2 YNNKEL (reference sequence). The length of the CDR3 is 13 residues. V lost 6 bases to trimming and J lost 1 base, with 9 bases between them. The CDR3 DNA reads as TGTGCCAGCAGGTCCTCTTCGAACACTGAAGCTTTCTTT. Its translation: CASRSSSNTEAFF.

J is TRBJ1-5 and V is TRBV2; tentatively, D is TRBD1 (6 bases). CDR1 SNHLY and CDR2 FYNNEI come from the germline V gene. Trimming pared 2 bases from V and 2 bases from J, leaving 10 bases between. The CDR3 covers 15 residues. As DNA, the CDR3 is TGTGCCAGCAGTGAAAGGGGGAACGGCAATCAGCCCCAGCATTTT. Residues: CASSERGNGNQPQHF. The complete variable domain, with remaining parts taken from reference TRBV2 and TRBJ1-5, reads EPEVTQTPSHQVTQMGQEVILRCVPISNHLYFYWYRQILGQKVEFLVSFYNNEISEKSEIFDDQFSVERPDGSNFTLKIRSTKLEDSAMYFCASSERGNGNQPQHFGDGTRLSIL.

The chain's CDR3 is CASSPNAGSSYEQYF. In DNA, the CDR3 is TGTGCCAGCAGCCCCAACGCGGGCTCCTCCTACGAGCAGTACTTC. The rearrangement joins TRBV11-3 to TRBJ2-7; D may be TRBD2 (5 bases). Between the trimmed V and J ends, which lost 5 bases and 0 bases, there was a span of 14 bases. This CDR3 comprises 15 residues. The germline CDR1 and CDR2 sequences are SGHNT and YENEEA.

This clone has only one observation. The chain carries TRBV7-6 and TRBJ1-2; TRBD1 might be the D (5 bases). Germline lookup yields CDR1 SGHVS and CDR2 FNYEAQ. Trimming cost V 6 bases and J 3 bases, with 23 bases left between them. There are 17 residues in the CDR3. The CDR3 DNA follows: TGTGCCAGCAGGTCGGAACAGGCCCCACGCCACTACTATGGCTACACCTTC. Protein sequence: CASRSEQAPRHYYGYTF.

In this sample, this clone turned up a few times. This chain joins TRBV6-6 and TRBJ2-7, with TRBD2 identical over 15 bases. The CDR3 consists of 17 residues. The germline CDR1 and CDR2 sequences are MNHNY and SVGAGI (reference sequence). With V trimmed by 5 bases and J by 4 bases, 9 bases remained unmatched. CDR3 nucleotides: TGTGCCAGCAGTCCCGGGACTAGCGGGGGGAAACCGTACGAGCAGTACTTC. Residues: CASSPGTSGGKPYEQYF.

The gene calls are TRBV6-6 and TRBJ2-3, with D unclear. This CDR3 comprises 13 residues. Germline V lookup: CDR1 MNHNY, CDR2 SVGAGI (reference sequence). V lost 2 bases, J lost 1 base, and 4 bases lay in between. CDR3 coding DNA: TGTGCCAGCAGTTACCCGGGCACAGATACGCAGTATTTT. Encoded protein: CASSYPGTDTQYF.

This chain joins TRBV7-9 and TRBJ1-4, with 7 bases lining up with TRBD1. The CDR3 contains 14 residues. CDR1 and CDR2 (germline): SEHNR, FQNEAQ (reference sequence). Trimming at V came to 5 bases and at J to 3 bases, leaving 3 bases not matched to a gene. Here the CDR3 DNA reads TGTGCCAGCAGCCGGGACAGATCTAATGAAAAACTGTTTTTT. It specifies CASSRDRSNEKLFF. The whole variable domain, remainder taken from reference TRBV7-9 and TRBJ1-4, is DTGVSQNPRHKITKRGQNVTFRCDPISEHNRLYWYRQTLGQGPEFLTYFQNEAQLEKSRLLSDRFSAERPKGSFSTLEIQRTEQGDSAMYLCASSRDRSNEKLFFGSGTQLSVL.

The chain couples TRBV2 to TRBJ2-2; D possibly corresponds to TRBD2 (6 bases). There are 15 residues in the CDR3. Germline CDR1 and CDR2: SNHLY and FYNNEI. V was trimmed by 6 bases and J by 1 base, leaving 12 bases between them. CDR3 nucleotide sequence: TGTGCCAGCAGGGGGGGTTGGGTGAACACCGGGGAGCTGTTTTTT. Its translation: CASRGGWVNTGELFF.

This clone was counted once. The CDR3: CASSPTGIQGWYSPLHF. The CDR3 DNA is TGTGCCAGCAGCCCCACGGGGATACAGGGGTGGTATTCACCCCTCCACTTT. This chain connects TRBV9 to TRBJ1-6; 7 nucleotides agree with TRBD1. The junction had 15 bases not matched to a gene; V was cut back by 4 bases and J by 8 bases. The germline V gene encodes CDR1 SGDLS and CDR2 YYNGEE. The CDR3 runs 17 residues.

The rearrangement links TRBV19 to TRBJ1-2; D is unclear. The CDR3 extends over 16 amino acids. Germline V gene lookup returns CDR1 LNHDA and CDR2 SQIVND (reference sequence). V was cut by 1 base and J by 1 base, with 13 bases left in between. The CDR3, as DNA: TGTGCCAGTAGTATAGGGCCCCGGGTCCATAACTATGGCTACACCTTC. Protein sequence: CASSIGPRVHNYGYTF.

The genes are TRBV30 and TRBJ2-3; D is possibly TRBD1 (6 bases). The CDR3 length is 14 residues. Germline assignment: CDR1 GTSNPN and CDR2 SVGIG (reference sequence). The ends were cut back, 4 bases at V and 2 bases at J, with 13 bases in the middle. CDR3 residues: CAWKNQGNTDTQYF. For the CDR3, the DNA is TGTGCCTGGAAGAATCAGGGGAACACAGATACGCAGTATTTT.

This chain connects TRBV21-1 to TRBJ2-6; whether TRBD1, the table's D call, matches the DNA was not checked. TRBV21-1 corresponds to a pseudogene. The CDR3 loop spans 18 amino acids. The CDR3 nucleotides read TGTGCCAGCAGCCCATGGACGGGACACCACTCTGGGGCCAACGTCCTGACTTTC. Amino acids: CASSPWTGHHSGANVLTF.

The chain couples TRBV9 to TRBJ1-1, with TRBD1 matching over 8 bases. V shed 3 bases, J shed 1 base, and the junction held 17 bases outside the gene matches. This CDR3 contains 19 residues. The germline gives CDR1 SGDLS, CDR2 YYNGEE. This chain's CDR3 is CASSAGTGHTLLRNTEAFF. DNA of the CDR3: TGTGCCAGCAGCGCCGGGACAGGTCACACCTTACTGAGGAACACTGAAGCTTTCTTT.

The chain recombines TRBV29-1 with TRBJ2-7; unclear D gene. Germline CDR1 SQVTM, CDR2 ANQGSEA. V dropped 6 bases and J dropped 1 base, with 10 bases sitting between them. CDR3 size: 12 residues. This CDR3 reads CSVRETSYEQYF. The CDR3 coding sequence is TGCAGCGTCCGAGAAACGTCCTACGAGCAGTACTTC.

There are a few counts of this clone. The chain joins TRBV7-9 to TRBJ1-1; weak D call: TRBD1 (6 bases). The ends were cut back, 5 bases at V and 0 bases at J, with 16 bases in the middle. Germline-derived CDR1 and CDR2 are SEHNR and FQNEAQ (reference sequence). CDR3 length: 16 residues. The CDR3 here is CASSPSGVWVNTEAFF. CDR3 DNA: TGTGCCAGCAGCCCATCAGGGGTTTGGGTGAACACTGAAGCTTTCTTT.

This chain links TRBV5-4 with TRBJ1-2; D gene ambiguous. The CDR3 runs 15 residues. V lost 0 bases and J lost 8, with 17 bases in between. Per germline, CDR1 SGHNT and CDR2 YYREEE (reference sequence). The CDR3, as DNA: TGTGCCAGCAGCTTGGGGGCGGGTCTAGCGGGGGGCTACACCTTC. Translation: CASSLGAGLAGGYTF.

The chain links TRBV3-1 (or the pseudogene TRBV3-2) to TRBJ2-3; no definite D call. In germline, CDR1 is LGHDT, CDR2 YNNKEL (reference sequence). The CDR3 sequence is 14 residues long. V lost 3 bases and J lost 2, with 9 bases in between. The CDR3 DNA reads TGTGCCAGCAGCCACCTTGGCACCACAGATACGCAGTATTTT. It codes for CASSHLGTTDTQYF.

This clone was seen once. This chain connects TRBV5-1 to TRBJ2-7; tentatively, D is TRBD1 (6 bases). V gave up 1 base and J gave up 1 base, with 6 bases separating them. CDR1 is SGHRS and CDR2 is YFSETQ in the germline V gene. CDR3 size: 13 residues. The CDR3 DNA sequence: TGCGCCAGCAGCTTGACAGGGTCCTACGAGCAGTACTTC. Its protein is CASSLTGSYEQYF.

The chain couples TRBV19 to TRBJ1-1; D ambiguous. Trimming took off 1 base at V and 1 base at J, with 4 bases between the two ends. The CDR3 extends over 13 amino acids. Germline V CDR1 and CDR2: LNHDA, SQIVND (reference sequence). The CDR3 bases are TGTGCCAGTAGTATAGTCAAGAACACTGAAGCTTTCTTT. Translated, it gives CASSIVKNTEAFF.

The chain employs TRBV21-1 and TRBJ2-7; the table's TRBD1 call for D was not verified on the DNA. TRBV21-1 is a listed pseudogene. CDR3 length equals 18 residues. CDR3 sequence: CASSLKDRADILTYEQYF. CDR3 nucleotides: TGTGCCAGCAGCTTGAAGGACAGGGCCGACATCCTGACCTACGAGCAGTACTTC.

This chain links TRBV6-2 or TRBV6-3 with TRBJ1-5; 7 bases agree with TRBD1. The CDR3 contains 17 residues. V shed 0 bases, J shed 4 bases, and the junction held 9 bases outside the gene matches. Germline V gives CDR1 MNHEY, CDR2 SVGEGT. The CDR3 nucleotides are TGTGCCAGCAGTTACTCGAAGCCCAGGGGGTTGAATCAGCCCCAGCATTTT. Translated, it gives CASSYSKPRGLNQPQHF.

The J gene is TRBJ2-5, the V gene TRBV9, with TRBD1 matching over 7 bases. The CDR3 totals 15 residues. V lost 2 bases, J lost 5 bases, and 9 bases stayed unmatched. The germline CDR1 and CDR2 sequences are SGDLS and YYNGEE. The CDR3 protein is CASSVIQGVLETQYF. For the CDR3, the DNA is TGTGCCAGCAGCGTGATCCAGGGGGTTTTGGAGACCCAGTACTTC.

The chain links TRBV14 to TRBJ1-6; D may be TRBD1 (5 bases). Germline V gene lookup returns CDR1 SGHDN and CDR2 FVKESK. The CDR3 contains 12 residues. The V and J ends lost 6 bases and 7 bases respectively, with 7 bases between them. CDR3 sequence reads: CASRGGNSPLHF. The DNA for the CDR3 is TGTGCCAGCAGGGGGGGGAATTCACCCCTCCACTTT.

The rearrangement uses TRBV19 and TRBJ1-5; tentatively, D is TRBD1 (6 bases). Germline CDR1 reads LNHDA; CDR2 reads SQIVND (reference sequence). The V gene lost 6 bases and the J gene lost 7 bases, with 16 bases spanning the gap. The CDR3 sequence is 14 residues long. CDR3 amino acids: CASRPMGAGQPQHF. The CDR3 coding sequence is TGTGCCAGTAGACCAATGGGGGCTGGGCAGCCCCAGCATTTT.

This chain uses TRBV3-1 (or the pseudogene TRBV3-2) with TRBJ2-4, with 7 bases identical to TRBD1. Germline lookup yields CDR1 LGHDT and CDR2 YNNKEL (reference sequence). V lost 0 bases and J lost 7; bases outside the gene matches: 12. The CDR3 consists of 17 residues. The DNA of the CDR3 is TGTGCCAGCAGCCAAGAGGGACCAGGGGGAGTCCGGAACATTCAGTACTTC. Translating gives CASSQEGPGGVRNIQYF.

The genes are TRBV7-8 and TRBJ2-1; 7 bases match TRBD2. Germline CDR1 reads SGHVS; CDR2 reads FQNEAQ. This CDR3 is built from 13 residues. V lost 3 bases and J lost 7; bases outside the gene matches: 3. The chain's CDR3 is CASSLGLKNEQFF. DNA for the CDR3: TGTGCCAGCAGCTTGGGACTAAAAAATGAGCAGTTCTTC.

V is TRBV11-2 and J is TRBJ2-3; 7 positions match TRBD2. The CDR3 sequence is 13 residues long. V lost 5 bases and J lost 6; bases outside the gene matches: 5. The germline CDR1 and CDR2 sequences are SGHAT and FQNNGV. DNA of the CDR3: TGTGCCAGCAGCGCGCTTAGCGGGGATACGCAGTATTTT. It translates to CASSALSGDTQYF.

This rearrangement joins TRBV7-9 to TRBJ2-1; possibly TRBD1 for D (7 bases). Germline V CDR1 and CDR2: SEHNR, FQNEAQ (reference sequence). The CDR3 totals 16 residues. Trimming removed 1 base at V and 2 bases at J, with 12 bases between. The DNA for the CDR3 is TGTGCCAGCAGCTTAGTTGGGGGGACAGCCTACAATGAGCAGTTCTTC. It yields the protein CASSLVGGTAYNEQFF.